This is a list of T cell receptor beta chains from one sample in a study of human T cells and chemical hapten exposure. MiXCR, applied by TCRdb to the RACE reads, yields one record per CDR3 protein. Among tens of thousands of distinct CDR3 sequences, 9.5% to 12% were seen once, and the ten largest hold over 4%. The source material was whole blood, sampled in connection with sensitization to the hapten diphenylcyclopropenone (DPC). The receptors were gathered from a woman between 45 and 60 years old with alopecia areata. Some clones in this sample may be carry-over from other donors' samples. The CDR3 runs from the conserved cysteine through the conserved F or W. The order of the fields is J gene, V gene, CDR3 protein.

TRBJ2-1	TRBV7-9	CASSYEDSYEQFF
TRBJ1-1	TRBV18	CASSPRQMNTEAFF
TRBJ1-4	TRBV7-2	CASSWVRGEKLFF
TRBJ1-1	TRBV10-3	CAISDPASANTEAFF
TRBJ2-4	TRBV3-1	CASSQAGGLAKNIQYF
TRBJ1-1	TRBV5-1	CASTAGGLNTEAFF
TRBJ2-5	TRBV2	CASSEVIPGEETQYF
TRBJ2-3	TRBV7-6	CASSYPVLGNTDTQYF
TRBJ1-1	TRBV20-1	CSARDSRGGRSLGAFF
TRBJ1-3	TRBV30	CAWSLTGNTIYF
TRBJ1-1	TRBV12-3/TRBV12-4	CASSYRGRAFF
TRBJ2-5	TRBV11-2	CASSLGGTSSRETQYF
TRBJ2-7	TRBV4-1	CASSQGTVYEQYF
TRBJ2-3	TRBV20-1	CSAPGLAGASTDTQYF
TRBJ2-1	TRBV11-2	CASSLPLAGGGHEQFF
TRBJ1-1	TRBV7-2	CASSLGTGLKAFF
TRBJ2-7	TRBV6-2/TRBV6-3	CASSYDRGSYEQYF
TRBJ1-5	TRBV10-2	CASRKGGNQPQHF
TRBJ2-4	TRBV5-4	CASSSRQEILAKNIQYF
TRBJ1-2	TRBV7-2	CASSLSDYGYTF
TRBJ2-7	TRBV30	CAWSGGRAGFYGQYF
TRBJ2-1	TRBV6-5	CASSYPGLAGGEQFF
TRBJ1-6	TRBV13	CASKYSHNSPLHF
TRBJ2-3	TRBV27	CASSLYVTDTQYF
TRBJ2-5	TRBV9	CASSPPTGRETQYF
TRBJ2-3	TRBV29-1	CSVGRGLSTDTQYF
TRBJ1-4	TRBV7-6	CASSRGGNEKLFF
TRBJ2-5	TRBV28	CASSFAGETQYF
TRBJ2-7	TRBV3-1	CASSQESGGREQYF
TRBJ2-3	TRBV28	CASSLRGLTARQYF
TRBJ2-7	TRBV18	CASSPDRVQPYEQYF
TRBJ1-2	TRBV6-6	CASSYDEGPNYGYTF
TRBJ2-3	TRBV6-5	CASSYRSGGVTQYF
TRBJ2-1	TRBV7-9	CASSLVEYNEQFF
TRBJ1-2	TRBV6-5	CASSYVGQANYGYTF
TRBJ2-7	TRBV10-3	CAISGQGYEQYF
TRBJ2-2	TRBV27	CASRWGRQVGELFF
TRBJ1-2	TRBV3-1	CASSPFRGQGGYGYTF
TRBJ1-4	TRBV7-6	CASSLGSNEKLFF
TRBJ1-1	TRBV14	CASSRQPGPNTEAFF
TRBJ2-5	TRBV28	CASSSPDRMGAETQYF
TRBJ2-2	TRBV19	CAAAEGQGFTGELFF
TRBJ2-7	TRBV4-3	CASSQDADIVGLSSYEQYF
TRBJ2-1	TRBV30	CAWSNGYNEQFF
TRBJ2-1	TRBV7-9	CASSLGRVEQFF
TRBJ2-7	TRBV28	CASNSAREQYF
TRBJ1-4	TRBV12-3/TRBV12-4	CASSLRQGGEKLFF
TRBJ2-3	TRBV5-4	CASRTGLAGGYSSTDTQYF
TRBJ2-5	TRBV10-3	CAISENPYQETQYF
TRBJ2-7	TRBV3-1	CASSRERLSYEQYF